This T cell receptor beta chain was sequenced during a study of CD4 T cells in relation to SARS-CoV-2 and coronaviruses. Uncultured naive and memory CD4+ T cells supplied DNA for deep TCR-beta sequencing. The data were produced by immunoSEQ multiplex PCR, yet TCRdb's version contains in-frame clones alone and is incomplete. The sample shows under 65,000 clones, approximately 90% of them seen only once. Before the COVID-19 pandemic, during about 2011-2019, CD4+ T cells were taken from unexposed donors. CDR1 is SGHAT, CDR2 FQNNGV, per germline. CDR3 length: 14 amino acids. Trimming cost V 5 bases and J 4 bases, with 9 bases left between them.

V gene TRBV11-2 combines with J gene TRBJ1-6; D gene unclear. Source material: memory CD4+ T cells from PBMCs. The sequence was collected from a human donor in good health. The DNA for the CDR3 is TGTGCCAGCAGCGGAATTACGTATAATTCACCCCTCCACTTT. The encoded protein is CASSGITYNSPLHF.